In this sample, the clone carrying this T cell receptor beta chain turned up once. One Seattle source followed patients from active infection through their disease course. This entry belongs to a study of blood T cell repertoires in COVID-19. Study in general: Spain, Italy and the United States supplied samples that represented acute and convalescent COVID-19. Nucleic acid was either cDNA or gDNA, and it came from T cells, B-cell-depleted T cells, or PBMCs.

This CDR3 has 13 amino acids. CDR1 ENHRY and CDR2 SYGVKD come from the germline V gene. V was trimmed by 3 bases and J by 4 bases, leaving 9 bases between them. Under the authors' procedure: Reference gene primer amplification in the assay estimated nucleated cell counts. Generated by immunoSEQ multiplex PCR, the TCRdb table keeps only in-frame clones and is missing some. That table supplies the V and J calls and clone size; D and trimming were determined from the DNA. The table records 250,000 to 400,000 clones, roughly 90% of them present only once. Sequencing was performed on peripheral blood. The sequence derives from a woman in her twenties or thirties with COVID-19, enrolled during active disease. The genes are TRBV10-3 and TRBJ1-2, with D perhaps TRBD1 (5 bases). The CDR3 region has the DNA TGTGCCATCAGTGAAGACAGCTTCTATGGCTACACCTTC. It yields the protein CAISEDSFYGYTF.